This entry features one TCR beta chain sequence. The specificity of this receptor is unknown. Qualities for individual bases were not recorded, and no much larger clone is one base off. The source of the sample is a study of T cell repertoires in cytomegalovirus infection (dated by TCRdb to between 2019 and 2020). In the study overall: The peptide stimulations were aimed at well-studied HLA-B-restricted epitopes as well as recently identified HLA-C-restricted CMV epitopes, whose presentation resists viral immunomodulation. Donor HLA type was relevant to the analysis, as public TCR beta signatures indicated carriage of CMV infection together with the matching HLA type.

For CDR1 and CDR2, the germline V gene (reference sequence) lists SEHNR and FQNEAQ. Clipping removes 4 bases from V and 6 bases from J, with 8 as the unmatched junction base count. From its cysteine to its phenylalanine, the CDR3 spans 15 amino acids. Left in the record is the CDR3 DNA by itself, 45 bases read in frame from the first base. The intended sense of this specimen's treatment or condition label: in vitro stimulation with specific CMV peptide epitopes to enrich CMV-specific T cells. Overall results and qualifications from the work: The ex vivo response was dominated by HLA-C-restricted CMV-specific TCR beta clonotypes, which also provided the single most frequent clonotype in two of eight donors. Cumulative frequency of public TCR beta family members discriminated carriers of CMV infection plus the relevant HLA type in this cohort and an independent approximately 340-donor cohort.

The sequencing machine was an Illumina HiSeq 1500. TCRdb reprocessed the public reads (quality trimming at Q25 with fastp, clone calling with MiXCR) and kept in-frame beta chains. CDR3 protein duplicates are merged, each entry listing the most common genes and DNA. This sample has some 560,000 distinct CDR3 sequences in its table, and around 40% of those were observed once. The ten largest clones represent about 46% of the sample. The TCR originated in a human donor in good health (CMV status not recorded). Some clones in this sample may be carry-over from other donors' samples. The rearrangement joined TRBV7-9 to TRBJ2-7, with 11 bases matching TRBD2. The sequences come from cultured PBMCs, collected from culture after CMV antigen stimulation. In nucleotides, the sequence is TGTGCCAGCAGCTCCATAGCGGGAGGGCCGGGCGAGCAGTACTTC. It translates to CASSSIAGGPGEQYF. Reference TRBV7-9 and TRBJ2-7 genes cover what lies past the CDR3, so the full variable domain is DTGVSQNPRHKITKRGQNVTFRCDPISEHNRLYWYRQTLGQGPEFLTYFQNEAQLEKSRLLSDRFSAERPKGSFSTLEIQRTEQGDSAMYLCASSSIAGGPGEQYFGPGTRLTVT.